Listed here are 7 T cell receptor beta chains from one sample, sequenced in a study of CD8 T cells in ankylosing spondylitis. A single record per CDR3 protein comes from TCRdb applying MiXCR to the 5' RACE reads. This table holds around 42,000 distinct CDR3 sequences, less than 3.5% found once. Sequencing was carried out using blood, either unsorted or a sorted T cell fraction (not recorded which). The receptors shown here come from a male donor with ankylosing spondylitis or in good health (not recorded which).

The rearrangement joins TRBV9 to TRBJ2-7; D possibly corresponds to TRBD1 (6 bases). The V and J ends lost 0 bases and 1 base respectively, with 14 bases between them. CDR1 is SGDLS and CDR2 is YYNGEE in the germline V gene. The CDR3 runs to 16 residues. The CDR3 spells CASSVGEGTRSYEQYF. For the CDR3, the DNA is TGTGCCAGCAGCGTAGGTGAGGGGACACGATCCTACGAGCAGTACTTC.

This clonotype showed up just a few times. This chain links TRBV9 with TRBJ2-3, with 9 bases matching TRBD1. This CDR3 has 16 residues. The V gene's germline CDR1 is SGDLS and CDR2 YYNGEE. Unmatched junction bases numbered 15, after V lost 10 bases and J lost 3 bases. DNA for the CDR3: TGTGCCTCCTCCTCCGGGACAGGGAGAGGTACAGATACGCAGTATTTT. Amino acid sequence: CASSSGTGRGTDTQYF.

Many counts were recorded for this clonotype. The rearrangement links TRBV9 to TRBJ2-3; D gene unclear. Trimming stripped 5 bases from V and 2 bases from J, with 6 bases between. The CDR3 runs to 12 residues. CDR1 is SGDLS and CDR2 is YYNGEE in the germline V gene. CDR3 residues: CASSPPTDTQYF. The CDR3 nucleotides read TGTGCCAGCAGTCCACCCACAGATACGCAGTATTTT.

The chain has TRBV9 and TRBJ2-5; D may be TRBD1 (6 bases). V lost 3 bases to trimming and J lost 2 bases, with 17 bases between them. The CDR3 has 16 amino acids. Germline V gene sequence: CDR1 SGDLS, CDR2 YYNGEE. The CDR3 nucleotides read TGTGCCAGCAGCGCCACAACAGGGTCCCATCAAGAGACCCAGTACTTC. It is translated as CASSATTGSHQETQYF.

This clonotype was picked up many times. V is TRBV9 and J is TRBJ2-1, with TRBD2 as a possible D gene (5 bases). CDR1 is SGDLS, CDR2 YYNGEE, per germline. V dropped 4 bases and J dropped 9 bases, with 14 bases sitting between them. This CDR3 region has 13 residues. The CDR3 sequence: CASSPSPGSEQFF. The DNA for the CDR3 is TGTGCCAGCAGCCCGAGCCCGGGGTCTGAGCAGTTCTTC. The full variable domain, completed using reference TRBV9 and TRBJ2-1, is DSGVTQTPKHLITATGQRVTLRCSPRSGDLSVYWYQQSLDQGLQFLIQYYNGEERAKGNILERFSAQQFPDLHSELNLSSLELGDSALYFCASSPSPGSEQFFGPGTRLTVL.

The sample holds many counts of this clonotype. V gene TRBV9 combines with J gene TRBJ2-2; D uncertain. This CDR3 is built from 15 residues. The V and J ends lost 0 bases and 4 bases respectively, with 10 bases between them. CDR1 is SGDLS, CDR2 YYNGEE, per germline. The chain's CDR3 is CASSVDSSSTGELFF. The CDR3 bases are TGTGCCAGCAGCGTAGACAGCTCGAGCACCGGGGAGCTGTTTTTT.

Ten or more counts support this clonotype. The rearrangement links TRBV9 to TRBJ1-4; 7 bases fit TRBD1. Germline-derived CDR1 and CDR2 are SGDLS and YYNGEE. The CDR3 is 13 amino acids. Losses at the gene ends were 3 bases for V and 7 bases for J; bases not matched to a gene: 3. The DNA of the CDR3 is TGTGCCAGCAGCGGTCGGGACAGTGAAAAACTGTTTTTT. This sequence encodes CASSGRDSEKLFF.